The clone carrying this TCR beta chain occurred once. In the original workflow: Amplified reference gene primers provided the basis for estimating nucleated cell counts. TCRdb's table, derived via immunoSEQ multiplex PCR, lists solely in-frame clones and lacks some. V, J and clone size are those of that table, while D and trimming were read from the DNA. The sample consists of roughly 180,000 clones, about 76% of them appearing once. This specimen comes from a study of blood T cell repertoires in COVID-19. Turning to the study itself: Sites across the United States, Italy and Spain contributed samples from acute and convalescent COVID-19. Nucleic acid was either cDNA or gDNA, and it came from T cells, B-cell-depleted T cells, or PBMCs.

The CDR3 consists of 17 residues. Losses at the gene ends were 7 bases for V and 1 base for J; bases not matched to a gene: 11. Germline V lookup: CDR1 SGHTA, CDR2 FQGNSA. The specimen sequenced was peripheral blood. This TCR was recovered from a woman aged 50 to 60 with active or convalescent COVID-19. The chain is built from TRBV7-2 and TRBJ2-4; 9 nucleotides agree with TRBD1. The DNA of the CDR3 is TGTGCCAGCACCGTAGTCGCACAGGGGGCGGCCAAAAACATTCAGTACTTC. Amino acids: CASTVVAQGAAKNIQYF.